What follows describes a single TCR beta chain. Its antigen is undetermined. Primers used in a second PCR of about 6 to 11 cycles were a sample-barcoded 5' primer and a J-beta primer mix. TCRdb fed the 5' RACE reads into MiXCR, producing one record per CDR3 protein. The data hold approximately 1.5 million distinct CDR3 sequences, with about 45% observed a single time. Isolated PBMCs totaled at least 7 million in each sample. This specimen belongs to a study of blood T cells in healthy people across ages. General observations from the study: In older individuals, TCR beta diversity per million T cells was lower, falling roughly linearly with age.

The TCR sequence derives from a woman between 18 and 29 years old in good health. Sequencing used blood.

CDR3 loop: CASRRDSLNTEAFF. In DNA form, the CDR3 reads TGTGCCAGCCGCCGGGACAGCTTGAACACTGAAGCTTTCTTT. The V and J genes are TRBV12-3 or TRBV12-4 and TRBJ1-1; 7 bases match TRBD1. CDR3 length equals 14 residues. V dropped 8 bases and J dropped 0; count of bases not matched to a gene: 6.